This entry features one T cell receptor beta chain sequence. This sample stems from a study of blood T cell repertoires in COVID-19. Some clones are missing from TCRdb's copy, which holds only in-frame ones; the method was immunoSEQ multiplex PCR. The repertoire includes fewer than 500,000 clones, around nine tenths of them detected once, and about 4.3% sits in the top ten. This sequence originates from a woman under 40 with acute or convalescent COVID-19. Sequences were obtained from peripheral blood.

The CDR3 protein is CAIRFDQGTEAFF. In nucleotides, the CDR3 is TGTGCCATCAGGTTCGATCAGGGCACTGAAGCTTTCTTT. The V call is TRBV10-3, the J call TRBJ1-1; D might be TRBD1 (5 bases). The CDR3 covers 13 residues. The germline gives CDR1 ENHRY, CDR2 SYGVKD. V lost 6 bases and J lost 4, with 12 bases in between.